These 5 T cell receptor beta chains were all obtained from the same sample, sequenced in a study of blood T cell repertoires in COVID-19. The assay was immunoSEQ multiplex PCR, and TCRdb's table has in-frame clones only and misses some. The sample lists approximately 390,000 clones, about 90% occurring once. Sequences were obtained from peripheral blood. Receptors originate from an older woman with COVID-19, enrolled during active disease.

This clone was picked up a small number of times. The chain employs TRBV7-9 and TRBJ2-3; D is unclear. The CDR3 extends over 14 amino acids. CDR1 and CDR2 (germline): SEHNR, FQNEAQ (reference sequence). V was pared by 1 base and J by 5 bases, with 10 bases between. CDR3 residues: CASSLGLSVDTQYF. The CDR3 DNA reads TGTGCCAGCAGCTTAGGTTTGTCTGTAGATACGCAGTATTTT.

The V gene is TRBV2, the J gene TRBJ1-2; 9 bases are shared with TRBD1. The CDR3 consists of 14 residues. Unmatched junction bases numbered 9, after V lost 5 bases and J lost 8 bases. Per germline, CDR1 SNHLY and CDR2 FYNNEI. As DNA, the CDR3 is TGTGCCAGCAGTTTTACCGGGACAGGGAGCGGCTACACCTTC. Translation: CASSFTGTGSGYTF.

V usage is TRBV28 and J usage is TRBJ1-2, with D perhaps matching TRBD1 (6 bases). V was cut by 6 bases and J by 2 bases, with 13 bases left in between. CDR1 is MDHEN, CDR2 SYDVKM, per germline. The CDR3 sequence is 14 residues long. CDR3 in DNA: TGTGCCAGCAGGCTGACAGGCGAGAACTATGGCTACACCTTC. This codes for CASRLTGENYGYTF.

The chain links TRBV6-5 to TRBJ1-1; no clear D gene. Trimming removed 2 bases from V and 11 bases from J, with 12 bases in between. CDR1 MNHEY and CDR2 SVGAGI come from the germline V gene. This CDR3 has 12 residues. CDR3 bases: TGTGCCAGCAGTTACGGGCGGAGGCCGGCTTTCTTT. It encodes CASSYGRRPAFF.

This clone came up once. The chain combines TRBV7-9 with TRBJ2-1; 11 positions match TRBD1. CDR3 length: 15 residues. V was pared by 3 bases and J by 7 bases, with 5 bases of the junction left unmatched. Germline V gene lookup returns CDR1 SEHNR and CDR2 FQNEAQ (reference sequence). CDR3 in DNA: TGTGCCAGCAGCTTCAGGACAGGGGGCAAGAATGAGCAGTTCTTC. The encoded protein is CASSFRTGGKNEQFF.